This TCR beta chain was profiled in a study of cytomegalovirus exposure and HLA in healthy donors. Germline assignment: CDR1 SGHAT and CDR2 FQNNGV. The CDR3 sequence is 13 residues long. Deletions cut 5 bases from V and 4 bases from J, with 12 bases between. TCRdb keeps only in-frame clones here, not all; method: immunoSEQ multiplex PCR. The sample has about 260,000 clones; around 91% are singletons. Sample: PBMCs. This chain links TRBV11-2 with TRBJ2-7, with a tentative D call TRBD2 (6 bases). The receptor was isolated from a woman in her 30s in good health and CMV-seronegative. This CDR3 reads CASSQEGLYEQYF. CDR3 nucleotide sequence: TGTGCCAGCAGCCAGGAGGGGTTATACGAGCAGTACTTC. Complete variable domain (other parts from reference TRBV11-2 and TRBJ2-7): EAGVAQSPRYKIIEKRQSVAFWCNPISGHATLYWYQQILGQGPKLLIQFQNNGVVDDSQLPKDRFSAERLKGVDSTLKIQPAKLEDSAVYLCASSQEGLYEQYFGPGTRLTVT.